Below are 2 T cell receptor beta chains sequenced from a single sample in a study of neurological immune-mediated disorders. Via MiXCR, TCRdb re-called the 5' RACE reads, giving one row per CDR3 protein. The sample lists about 46,000 distinct CDR3 sequences; under 3.5% were seen once. The specimen sequenced was PBMCs. The receptors were sampled from a woman between 45 and 60 years old with multiple sclerosis.

This clonotype showed up many times. The chain has TRBV20-1 and TRBJ2-1, with no clear D. The V gene's germline CDR1 is DFQATT and CDR2 SNEGSKA (reference sequence). CDR3 length equals 12 residues. Trimming shortened V by 5 bases and J by 5 bases, and 10 bases separated the two germline ends. The DNA of the CDR3 is TGCAGTGCTGAAGAGACCCACAATGAGCAGTTCTTC. It encodes CSAEETHNEQFF.

At least ten counts were recorded for this clonotype. This chain connects TRBV20-1 to TRBJ1-2, with D maybe TRBD1 (6 bases). The V gene lost 1 base and the J gene lost 7 bases, with 19 bases spanning the gap. Germline V gene sequence: CDR1 DFQATT, CDR2 SNEGSKA (reference sequence). The CDR3 loop spans 15 amino acids. The CDR3: CSARVSGAGDSGYTF. The CDR3 bases are TGCAGTGCTAGAGTTTCCGGGGCAGGGGACTCTGGCTACACCTTC.